In its sample, the clone carrying this TCR beta chain was seen many times. V was shortened by 6 bases and J by 4 bases, with 21 bases between the two germline ends. Per the germline V gene, CDR1 is MNHEY and CDR2 is SVGAGI. This CDR3 is built from 16 residues. Each CDR3 protein is one row after TCRdb ran MiXCR on the PCR reads. The sample has about 640,000 distinct CDR3 sequences; roughly 21% are singletons. These data come from a study of molecular identifiers for immune sequencing clone quantification. Study summary: Naive CD8 RNA (around 20,000 or 100,000 cells) was divided into five aliquots, with four sequenced.

The source of this sequence is a human donor in good health. Some libraries in this study had Jurkat cell RNA spiked in. What was sequenced was naive CD8+ T cells from blood, with Jurkat cell RNA spiked in. Specified subset: FACS-sorted CD8+CD4-CCR7+CD45RA+ naive T cells. V is TRBV6-5 and J is TRBJ1-1, with no clear D. The CDR3, as DNA: TGTGCCAGCAGCCCGGTGGCGGAGAAAGGGATCACTGAAGCTTTCTTT. Translation: CASSPVAEKGITEAFF.